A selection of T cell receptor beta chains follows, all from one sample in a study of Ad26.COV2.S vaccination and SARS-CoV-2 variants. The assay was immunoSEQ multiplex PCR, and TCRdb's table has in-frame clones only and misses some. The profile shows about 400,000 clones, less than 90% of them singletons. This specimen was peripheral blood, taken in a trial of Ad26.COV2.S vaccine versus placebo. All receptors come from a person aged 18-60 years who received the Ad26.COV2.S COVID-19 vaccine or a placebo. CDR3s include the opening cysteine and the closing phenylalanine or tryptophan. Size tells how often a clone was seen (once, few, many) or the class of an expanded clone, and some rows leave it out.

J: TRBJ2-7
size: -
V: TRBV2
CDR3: CASSVTYLVEQYF

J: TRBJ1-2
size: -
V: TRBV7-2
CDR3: CASSSGTEYGYTF

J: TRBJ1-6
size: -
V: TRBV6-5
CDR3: CASSYGQSYNSPLHF

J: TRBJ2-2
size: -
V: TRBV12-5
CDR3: CASGLGWAGTNTGELFF

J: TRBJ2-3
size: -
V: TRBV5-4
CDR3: CASPSPSGGTDTQYF

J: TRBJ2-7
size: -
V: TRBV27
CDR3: CASSPIDSGSEQYF

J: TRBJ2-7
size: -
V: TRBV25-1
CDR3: CASSSPPGQGVYEQYF

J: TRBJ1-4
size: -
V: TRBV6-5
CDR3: CASRDDRGGEKLFF

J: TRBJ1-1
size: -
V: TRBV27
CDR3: CASSPGDRFIPEAFF

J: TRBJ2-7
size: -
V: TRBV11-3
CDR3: CASSVYPGAGYEQYF

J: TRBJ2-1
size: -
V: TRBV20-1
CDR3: CSASWGHEQFF

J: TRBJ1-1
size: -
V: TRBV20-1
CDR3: CSASRGQVEAFF

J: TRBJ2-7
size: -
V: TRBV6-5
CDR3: CASRPGQGFYEQYF

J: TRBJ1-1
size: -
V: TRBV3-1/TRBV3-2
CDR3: CASSQDNSGSEAFF

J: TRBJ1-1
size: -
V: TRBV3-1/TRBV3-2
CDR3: CASSQAEGGEAFF

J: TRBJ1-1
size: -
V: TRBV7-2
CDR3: CASSLAYQGRNTEAFF

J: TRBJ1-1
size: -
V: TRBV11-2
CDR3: CASSPDRMNTEAFF

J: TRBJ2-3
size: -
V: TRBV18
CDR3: CASSNRGGRTDTQYF

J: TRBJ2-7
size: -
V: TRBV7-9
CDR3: CASSLRTLSSYEQYF

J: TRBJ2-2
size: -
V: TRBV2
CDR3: CASSERTDTGELFF

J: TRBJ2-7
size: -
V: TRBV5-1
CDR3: CASAKPGLALSEQYF

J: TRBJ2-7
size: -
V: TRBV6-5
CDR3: CASRRGTKVYEQYF

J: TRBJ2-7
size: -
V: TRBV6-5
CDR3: CASTRQPSYEQYF

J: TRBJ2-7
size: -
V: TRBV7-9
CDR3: CASSFDRGYEQYF

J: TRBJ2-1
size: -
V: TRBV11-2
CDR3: CASTKGEGQGEQFF

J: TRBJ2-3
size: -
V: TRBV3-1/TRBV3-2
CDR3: CASSQFQEGTQYF

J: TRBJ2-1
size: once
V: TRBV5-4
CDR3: CASSSDRYNEQFF

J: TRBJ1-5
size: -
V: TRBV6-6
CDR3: CASSPIWGQAPTNQPQHF

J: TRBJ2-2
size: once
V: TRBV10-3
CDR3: CAIGAAGDTGELFF

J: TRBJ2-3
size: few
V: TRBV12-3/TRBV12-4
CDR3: CASSLLSTDTQYF

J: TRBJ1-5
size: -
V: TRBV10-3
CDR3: CAIGGTSNQPQHF